The sequence of this T cell receptor beta chain was determined in a study of T cell responses to AZD1222 COVID-19 vaccine. As for this clone: Its target is not known.

Profiled with immunoSEQ multiplex PCR; TCRdb holds only in-frame clones, not every one. The data show around 160,000 clones, with 90% to 95% seen just once and under 6% held by the top ten. The V and J ends lost 0 bases and 4 bases, in that order; junction bases with no gene match: 4. The CDR3 runs to 15 residues. Per the germline V gene, CDR1 is LGHNA and CDR2 is YSLEER. Study outcomes and limitations: Most donors were white British, females outnumbered males, and clonal diversity was possibly underestimated.

Sequencing was performed on peripheral blood, taken 28 days after the second AZD1222 dose. V and J are TRBV4-3 and TRBJ1-2; 8 positions match TRBD1. This clonotype originated in an adult who received the AZD1222 COVID-19 vaccine. The CDR3 DNA reads as TGCGCCAGCAGCCAAGAGGCAGGGGGCTCCTATGGCTACACCTTC. As protein: CASSQEAGGSYGYTF.